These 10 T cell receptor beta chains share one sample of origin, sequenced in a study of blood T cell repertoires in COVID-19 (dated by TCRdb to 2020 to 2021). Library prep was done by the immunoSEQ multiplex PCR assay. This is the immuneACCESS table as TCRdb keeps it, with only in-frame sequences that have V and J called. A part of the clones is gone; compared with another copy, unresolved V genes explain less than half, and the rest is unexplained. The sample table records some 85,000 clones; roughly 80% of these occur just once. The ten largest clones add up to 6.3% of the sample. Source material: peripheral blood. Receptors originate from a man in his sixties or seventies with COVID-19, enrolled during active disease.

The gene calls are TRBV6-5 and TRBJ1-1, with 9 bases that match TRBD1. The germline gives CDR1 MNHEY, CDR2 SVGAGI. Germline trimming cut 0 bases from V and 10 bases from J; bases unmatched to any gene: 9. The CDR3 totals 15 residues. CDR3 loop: CASSYSRSQGATAFF. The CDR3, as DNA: TGTGCCAGCAGTTACTCAAGATCACAGGGGGCGACAGCTTTCTTT.

CDR3 protein: CASSFGGAGKNQPQHF. CDR3 coding DNA: TGTGCCAGCAGTTTCGGTGGGGCGGGGAAAAATCAGCCCCAGCATTTT. The chain joins TRBV28 to TRBJ1-5, with D maybe TRBD1 (5 bases). V gave up 3 bases and J gave up 4 bases, with 16 bases separating them. CDR3 size: 16 residues. CDR1 MDHEN and CDR2 SYDVKM come from the germline V gene.

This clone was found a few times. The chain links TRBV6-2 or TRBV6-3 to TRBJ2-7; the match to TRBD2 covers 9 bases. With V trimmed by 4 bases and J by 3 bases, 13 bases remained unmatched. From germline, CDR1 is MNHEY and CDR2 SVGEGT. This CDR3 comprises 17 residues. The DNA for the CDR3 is TGTGCCAGCAGTTCCTCTAGCGGGGAGAACCCTTTCTACGAGCAGTACTTC. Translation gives CASSSSSGENPFYEQYF.

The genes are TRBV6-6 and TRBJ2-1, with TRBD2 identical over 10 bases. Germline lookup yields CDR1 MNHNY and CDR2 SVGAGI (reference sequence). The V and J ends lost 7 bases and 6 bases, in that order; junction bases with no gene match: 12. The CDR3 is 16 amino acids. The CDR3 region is CASIRVAGGIGNEQFF. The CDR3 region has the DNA TGTGCCAGCATACGGGTAGCGGGAGGTATTGGCAATGAGCAGTTCTTC.

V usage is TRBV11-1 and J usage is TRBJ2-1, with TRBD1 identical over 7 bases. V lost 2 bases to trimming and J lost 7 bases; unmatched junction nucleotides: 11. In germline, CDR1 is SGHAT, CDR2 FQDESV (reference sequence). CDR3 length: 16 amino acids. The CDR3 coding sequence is TGTGCCAGCAGCTTATTAGAAGGGGGCGAGATTAATGAGCAGTTCTTC. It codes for CASSLLEGGEINEQFF. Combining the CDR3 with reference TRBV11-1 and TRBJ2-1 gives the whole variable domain EAEVAQSPRYKITEKSQAVAFWCDPISGHATLYWYRQILGQGPELLVQFQDESVVDDSQLPKDRFSAERLKGVDSTLKIQPAELGDSAMYLCASSLLEGGEINEQFFGPGTRLTVL.

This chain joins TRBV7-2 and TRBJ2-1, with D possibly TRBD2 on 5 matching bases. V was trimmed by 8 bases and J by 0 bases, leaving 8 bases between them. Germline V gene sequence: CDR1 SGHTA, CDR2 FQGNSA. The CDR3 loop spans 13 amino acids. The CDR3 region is CASRRSSYNEQFF. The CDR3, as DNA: TGTGCCAGCCGGAGGAGCTCCTACAATGAGCAGTTCTTC.

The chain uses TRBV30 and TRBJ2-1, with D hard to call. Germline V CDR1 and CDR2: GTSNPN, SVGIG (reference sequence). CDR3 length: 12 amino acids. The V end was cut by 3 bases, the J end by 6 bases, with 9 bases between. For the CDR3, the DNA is TGTGCCTGGAGGACTGGCCCCAATGAGCAGTTCTTC. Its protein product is CAWRTGPNEQFF. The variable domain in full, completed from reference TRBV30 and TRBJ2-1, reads SQTIHQWPATLVQPVGSPLSLECTVEGTSNPNLYWYRQAAGRGLQLLFYSVGIGQISSEVPQNLSASRPQDRQFILSSKKLLLSDSGFYLCAWRTGPNEQFFGPGTRLTVL.

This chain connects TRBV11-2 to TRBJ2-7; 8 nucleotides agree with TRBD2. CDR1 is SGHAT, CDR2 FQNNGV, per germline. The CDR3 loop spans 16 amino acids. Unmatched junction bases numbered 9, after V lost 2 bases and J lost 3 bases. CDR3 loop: CASSLMGRLAGYEQYF. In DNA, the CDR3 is TGTGCCAGCAGCTTAATGGGTCGCCTAGCGGGCTACGAGCAGTACTTC.

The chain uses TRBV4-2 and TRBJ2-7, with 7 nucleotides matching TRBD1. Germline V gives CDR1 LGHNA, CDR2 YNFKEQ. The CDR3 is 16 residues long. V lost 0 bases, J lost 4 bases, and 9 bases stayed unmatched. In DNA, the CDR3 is TGTGCCAGCAGCCAAGAGTTGGCAGGGGGTCAGTACGAGCAGTACTTC. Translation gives CASSQELAGGQYEQYF.

The CDR3 DNA sequence: TGCAGCGTCGGGACACGCTTGAACACTGAAGCTTTCTTT. Translating gives CSVGTRLNTEAFF. The V and J genes are TRBV29-1 and TRBJ1-1; D may be TRBD1 (6 bases). The germline gives CDR1 SQVTM, CDR2 ANQGSEA. Trimming removed 6 bases from V and 0 bases from J, with 11 bases in between. The CDR3 extends over 13 amino acids. The full variable domain, with the rest looked up from reference TRBV29-1 and TRBJ1-1, is SAVISQKPSRDICQRGTSLTIQCQVDSQVTMMFWYRQQPGQSLTLIATANQGSEATYESGFVIDKFPISRPNLTFSTLTVSNMSPEDSSIYLCSVGTRLNTEAFFGQGTRLTVV.